Following are 12 T cell receptor beta chains from one sample sequenced in a study of blood T cell repertoires in COVID-19 (TCRdb year 2020). Libraries were made using the immunoSEQ multiplex PCR assay. What TCRdb holds here is the immuneACCESS table cut down to in-frame rearrangements. Part of the clones is not present; checked against another copy, under half of the missing clones reflect an unresolved V gene, and the others are unexplained. This sample comprises 150,000 to 200,000 clones, roughly 87% of them detected only once. The ten top clones hold 5.5% to 8.5% of the sample. The sequenced sample was PBMCs or T cells enriched from blood (not recorded which). These receptor sequences come from a woman in her forties or fifties who had recovered from COVID-19.

For this clone: An end of the junction does not agree with germline; a read error may underlie this. The V and J genes are TRBV7-2 and TRBJ1-1; the D is unclear. Germline CDR1 SGHTA, CDR2 FQGNSA. This CDR3 is built from 16 residues. CDR3 coding DNA: TGTGCCAGCAGCGTAGCCCACCTTGTCGGTGGGTCGGGAGCTTTCTTT. Residues: CASSVAHLVGGSGAFF. The whole variable domain, remainder taken from reference TRBV7-2 and TRBJ1-1, is GAGVSQSPSNKVTEKGKDVELRCDPISGHTALYWYRQSLGQGLEFLIYFQGNSAPDKSGLPSDRFSAERTGGSVSTLTIQRTQQEDSAVYLCASSVAHLVGGSGAFFGQGTRLTVV.

The gene calls are TRBV19 and TRBJ2-1; 9 bases are a match to TRBD2. J gave up 4 bases and V 4 bases, and 2 bases lay outside the gene matches. The CDR3 contains 14 residues. Germline CDR1 LNHDA, CDR2 SQIVND (reference sequence). The CDR3 DNA is TGTGCCAGTAGTACTAGCGGGGCGTACAATGAGCAGTTCTTC. Translated, it gives CASSTSGAYNEQFF.

The CDR3 DNA sequence: TGTGCCAGCAGTCGGAGGTCCTATGGCTACACCTTC. The encoded protein is CASSRRSYGYTF. This chain links TRBV12-3 or TRBV12-4 with TRBJ1-2; D is unresolved. CDR3 length: 12 residues. Trimming shortened V by 5 bases and J by 4 bases, and 8 bases separated the two germline ends.

The chain couples TRBV27 to TRBJ2-7; 7 nucleotides line up with TRBD2. V was clipped by 4 bases and J by 6 bases; unmatched bases: 15. Germline lookup yields CDR1 MNHEY and CDR2 SMNVEV (reference sequence). The CDR3 sequence is 16 residues long. CDR3 residues: CASSSPLRDYKREQYF. DNA of the CDR3: TGTGCCAGCAGTTCCCCCCTCCGGGACTACAAACGCGAGCAGTACTTC.

CDR3 nucleotide sequence: TGTGCCAGCAGAACTAGCGGTACAGATACGCAGTATTTT. Translating gives CASRTSGTDTQYF. This rearrangement joins TRBV7-9 to TRBJ2-3; TRBD2 aligns across 8 bases. The germline CDR1 and CDR2 sequences are SEHNR and FQNEAQ (reference sequence). The CDR3 extends over 13 amino acids. V dropped 6 bases and J dropped 3; count of bases not matched to a gene: 2.

The chain uses TRBV6-1 and TRBJ2-2; the match to TRBD2 covers 8 bases. The CDR3 sequence is 17 residues long. Losses at the gene ends were 4 bases for V and 4 bases for J; bases not matched to a gene: 11. CDR1 is MNHNS and CDR2 is SASEGT in the germline V gene. CDR3 sequence: CASSVLPGGRSTGELFF. In DNA, the CDR3 is TGTGCCAGCAGTGTCCTACCGGGGGGGCGCAGCACCGGGGAGCTGTTTTTT.

J is TRBJ1-1 and V is TRBV30, with a weak D call TRBD1 (5 bases). Germline loops: CDR1 GTSNPN, CDR2 SVGIG (reference sequence). V gave up 4 bases and J gave up 4 bases, with 13 bases separating them. The length of the CDR3 is 13 residues. As DNA, the CDR3 is TGTGCCTGGACCCGGGGAGGGGCCACTGAAGCTTTCTTT. Protein sequence: CAWTRGGATEAFF.

This chain uses TRBV18 with TRBJ1-2, with 7 bases lining up with TRBD1. The ends lost 3 bases at V and 8 bases at J; junction bases unmatched: 6. The CDR3 runs 13 residues. The V gene's germline CDR1 is KGHSH and CDR2 LQKENI. In nucleotides, the CDR3 is TGTGCCAGCTCACCGGACAGGTTCGACGGCTACACCTTC. Amino acids: CASSPDRFDGYTF.

This sequence joins TRBV29-1 and TRBJ2-7; 8 nucleotides agree with TRBD2. This CDR3 has 15 amino acids. Losses at the gene ends were 4 bases for V and 1 base for J; bases not matched to a gene: 9. Germline loops: CDR1 SQVTM, CDR2 ANQGSEA. CDR3 in amino acids: CSVAGGGPLSYEQYF. CDR3 bases: TGCAGCGTTGCAGGCGGGGGGCCACTTTCCTACGAGCAGTACTTC.

The chain is built from TRBV28 and TRBJ1-1, with TRBD1 matching over 9 bases. The germline gives CDR1 MDHEN, CDR2 SYDVKM. CDR3 length equals 17 residues. With 7 bases clipped from V and 2 bases from J, the junction kept 14 bases outside the gene matches. CDR3: CASTGSLWGQGNTEAFF. The CDR3, as DNA: TGTGCCAGCACGGGGTCCCTATGGGGACAGGGAAACACTGAAGCTTTCTTT.

The chain recombines TRBV5-1 with TRBJ2-5; 8 bases line up with TRBD2. Germline V gene lookup returns CDR1 SGHRS and CDR2 YFSETQ. The trim removed 4 bases at V and 6 bases at J, leaving 11 bases unmatched. This CDR3 contains 15 residues. The CDR3 sequence is CASSPTAGGQKTQYF. For the CDR3, the DNA is TGCGCCAGCAGCCCCACTGCGGGAGGTCAAAAGACCCAGTACTTC.

The chain joins TRBV6-5 to TRBJ2-3; a possible D gene is TRBD2 (5 bases). V was pared by 10 bases and J by 9 bases, with 20 bases between. The CDR3 has 13 residues. Germline lookup yields CDR1 MNHEY and CDR2 SVGAGI. CDR3 nucleotides: TGTGCCATCCAGGACTCCCTCAGAGGGACGCAGTATTTT. Translated, it gives CAIQDSLRGTQYF.